This TCR beta chain is from a study of cytomegalovirus exposure and HLA in healthy donors. Whole-study findings and limits: The study designated 164 TCR beta chains cytomegalovirus-associated. Around 18,000 TCR beta sequences were associated with HLA alleles at 0.05 false discovery rate in a later analysis.

The PCR used 60 Vbeta and 13 Jbeta primers. Generated by immunoSEQ multiplex PCR, the TCRdb table keeps only in-frame clones and is missing some. The sample holds 150,000 or so clones, approximately 82% seen once. This CDR3 is 13 amino acids long. V was clipped by 0 bases and J by 5 bases, with 5 bases between them. Germline assignment: CDR1 MGHRA and CDR2 YSYEKL. This clone was counted a few times. Its specificity is not known. The receptor comes from a man between 35 and 55 years old in good health and CMV-seronegative. J is TRBJ1-5 and V is TRBV4-1; D uncertain. Sequenced material: PBMCs. CDR3 amino acids: CASSQDQDQPQHF. CDR3 nucleotide sequence: TGCGCCAGCAGCCAAGATCAGGATCAGCCCCAGCATTTT.